The 21 T cell receptor beta chains given below trace back to one sample, sequenced in a study of untreated major depressive disorder. Assay: immunoSEQ multiplex PCR; the TCRdb copy retains only in-frame clones and omits some. The table has some 20,000 clones, more than 70% seen once. The sample comprised CD4+ T cells from PBMCs. The receptors here all came from a woman aged 25 to 39 in good health.

This clone was found a few times. V gene TRBV14 combines with J gene TRBJ1-4; D possibly corresponds to TRBD1 (5 bases). V was pared by 4 bases and J by 7 bases, with 13 bases between. CDR3 size: 14 residues. The germline CDR1 and CDR2 sequences are SGHDN and FVKESK. For the CDR3, the DNA is TGTGCCAGCAGCCGATCGGACAAGAGTGAAAAACTGTTTTTT. This sequence encodes CASSRSDKSEKLFF.

The gene calls are TRBV6-6 and TRBJ2-7; 8 positions agree with TRBD2. The CDR3 length is 15 residues. V was clipped by 0 bases and J by 5 bases; unmatched bases: 6. Germline loops: CDR1 MNHNY, CDR2 SVGAGI (reference sequence). The CDR3 coding sequence is TGTGCCAGCAGTTACTCCGGGACTAGTAGCGACGAGCAGTACTTC. Translating gives CASSYSGTSSDEQYF.

The rearrangement uses TRBV9 and TRBJ1-2, with D tentatively TRBD1 (6 bases). Trimming pared 0 bases from V and 7 bases from J, leaving 16 bases between. This CDR3 contains 15 residues. Germline V lookup: CDR1 SGDLS, CDR2 YYNGEE. CDR3 DNA sequence: TGTGCCAGCAGCGTAGGGGGGGCGGTATTCACTGGCTACACCTTC. Translating it yields CASSVGGAVFTGYTF.

DNA of the CDR3: TGCGCCAGCAGCCTGGCTGTTGCGGGAAAAGGGGGTTACTATGGCTACACCTTC. Amino acids: CASSLAVAGKGGYYGYTF. This chain connects TRBV4-3 to TRBJ1-2, with D possibly being TRBD1 (6 bases). Deletions cut 4 bases from V and 3 bases from J, with 24 bases between. The CDR3 covers 18 residues. Per the germline V gene, CDR1 is LGHNA and CDR2 is YSLEER.

This clone was seen once. The rearrangement uses TRBV7-2 and TRBJ2-1; TRBD2 aligns across 12 bases. V was clipped by 7 bases and J by 7 bases; unmatched bases: 8. This CDR3 spans 15 amino acids. Germline V lookup: CDR1 SGHTA, CDR2 FQGNSA. This chain's CDR3 is CASMASGGAFNEQFF. As DNA, the CDR3 is TGTGCCAGCATGGCTAGCGGGGGGGCTTTTAATGAGCAGTTCTTC.

V gene TRBV2 combines with J gene TRBJ2-1, with 7 bases identical to TRBD1. The V gene's germline CDR1 is SNHLY and CDR2 FYNNEI. CDR3 size: 12 residues. Trimming at V came to 8 bases and at J to 3 bases, leaving 1 base not matched to a gene. Here the CDR3 DNA reads TGTGCCAGCGGGACAGACTACAATGAGCAGTTCTTC. It is translated as CASGTDYNEQFF.

The chain is built from TRBV10-3 and TRBJ1-2; no clear D. CDR1 and CDR2 (germline): ENHRY, SYGVKD. This CDR3 contains 12 residues. V was clipped by 3 bases and J by 6 bases, with 8 bases between them. The CDR3 protein is CAISEGRNGYTF. CDR3 nucleotide sequence: TGTGCCATCAGTGAAGGGAGGAATGGCTACACCTTC.

The V gene is TRBV11-3, the J gene TRBJ2-1; D unclear. Trimming stripped 0 bases from V and 6 bases from J, with 9 bases between. Per germline, CDR1 SGHNT and CDR2 YENEEA. This CDR3 is 14 amino acids long. The CDR3, as DNA: TGTGCCAGCAGCTTAGATTCCCCCTCCAATGAGCAGTTCTTC. Protein product: CASSLDSPSNEQFF.

The chain links TRBV5-1 to TRBJ1-2; possibly TRBD1 for D (6 bases). V dropped 7 bases and J dropped 4 bases, with 17 bases sitting between them. Germline-derived CDR1 and CDR2 are SGHRS and YFSETQ. The CDR3 length is 14 residues. CDR3 sequence (DNA): TGCGCCAGCCGAGGGGGGACGGGGGCCTATGGCTACACCTTC. Protein sequence: CASRGGTGAYGYTF.

The rearrangement joins TRBV5-1 to TRBJ2-1; TRBD1 matches at 10 bases. Looked up from germline, CDR1 is SGHRS and CDR2 is YFSETQ. Losses at the gene ends were 0 bases for V and 4 bases for J; bases not matched to a gene: 1. The CDR3 spans 15 residues. Here the CDR3 reads CASSLGQGAYNEQFF. As DNA, the CDR3 is TGCGCCAGCAGCTTGGGACAGGGGGCGTACAATGAGCAGTTCTTC.

The V gene is TRBV27, the J gene TRBJ2-7; D is perhaps TRBD2 (5 bases). The germline CDR1 and CDR2 sequences are MNHEY and SMNVEV (reference sequence). V was shortened by 2 bases and J by 0 bases, with 17 bases between the two germline ends. The CDR3 spans 17 residues. The CDR3 here is CASSLEYGRVGSYEQYF. CDR3 coding DNA: TGTGCCAGCAGTTTAGAGTATGGGCGGGTCGGCTCCTACGAGCAGTACTTC.

The chain employs TRBV11-1 and TRBJ2-7; 10 bases fit TRBD1. In germline, CDR1 is SGHAT, CDR2 FQDESV (reference sequence). The V gene end was trimmed by 5 bases and the J gene end by 5 bases; junction bases not matched to a gene: 18. This CDR3 comprises 18 residues. In nucleotides, the CDR3 is TGTGCCAGCAGCCGAAGCGTCTCTCGGACAGGGGGAAGGAACGAGCAGTACTTC. Its translation: CASSRSVSRTGGRNEQYF. Combining the CDR3 with reference TRBV11-1 and TRBJ2-7 gives the whole variable domain EAEVAQSPRYKITEKSQAVAFWCDPISGHATLYWYRQILGQGPELLVQFQDESVVDDSQLPKDRFSAERLKGVDSTLKIQPAELGDSAMYLCASSRSVSRTGGRNEQYFGPGTRLTVT.

The CDR3 coding sequence is TGTGCCAGCAGCCTTTTCGGGACAGGGGGTTACGAGCAGTACTTC. Encoded protein: CASSLFGTGGYEQYF. J is TRBJ2-7 and V is TRBV7-9, with TRBD1 matching over 11 bases. The CDR3 loop spans 15 amino acids. V dropped 5 bases and J dropped 4; count of bases not matched to a gene: 7. Per germline, CDR1 SEHNR and CDR2 FQNEAQ (reference sequence).

The chain links TRBV19 to TRBJ2-5; D perhaps matches TRBD2 (6 bases). Germline CDR1 LNHDA, CDR2 SQIVND (reference sequence). The germline V and J ends were trimmed by 7 bases and 4 bases, with 16 bases remaining between them. The CDR3 has 14 amino acids. CDR3 region: CASTPGVARETQYF. The CDR3 DNA follows: TGTGCCAGTACTCCGGGGGTAGCGAGAGAGACCCAGTACTTC.

CDR3 bases: TGTGCCAGCTCACCAAGCAGTTCCCAGGGCGATGGCTACACCTTC. Its translation is CASSPSSSQGDGYTF. This chain uses TRBV18 with TRBJ1-2; D might be TRBD1 (5 bases). Germline assignment: CDR1 KGHSH and CDR2 LQKENI. V was pared by 2 bases and J by 6 bases, with 16 bases between. The CDR3 covers 15 residues.

The genes are TRBV4-3 and TRBJ2-1, with 14 bases lining up with TRBD2. CDR3 size: 16 residues. Trimming took 2 bases from V and 6 from J; bases not matched to a gene: 3. CDR1 and CDR2 from the germline V gene are LGHNA and YSLEER. In nucleotides, the CDR3 is TGCGCCAGCAGCCAACAGACTAGCGGGGGGGTCAATGAGCAGTTCTTC. This translates into CASSQQTSGGVNEQFF.

The chain uses TRBV7-2 and TRBJ1-2; 8 positions match TRBD1. The junction had 4 bases not matched to a gene; V was cut back by 1 base and J by 0 bases. The CDR3 covers 16 residues. Looked up from germline, CDR1 is SGHTA and CDR2 is FQGNSA. The CDR3 DNA follows: TGTGCCAGCAGCTTAGTCAGGGGGCTCTCTAACTATGGCTACACCTTC. This sequence encodes CASSLVRGLSNYGYTF.

J is TRBJ2-6 and V is TRBV2; D call uncertain. Germline values: CDR1 SNHLY, CDR2 FYNNEI. The CDR3 has 14 amino acids. Deletions cut 4 bases from V and 2 bases from J, with 6 bases between. CDR3 region: CASSGEAGANVLTF. CDR3 nucleotide sequence: TGTGCCAGCAGTGGGGAAGCTGGGGCCAACGTCCTGACTTTC.

The V call is TRBV27, the J call TRBJ1-2; D uncertain. The CDR3 runs 13 residues. Per the germline V gene, CDR1 is MNHEY and CDR2 is SMNVEV (reference sequence). Between the trimmed V and J ends, which lost 2 bases and 8 bases, there was a span of 12 bases. DNA for the CDR3: TGTGCCAGCAGTTTAGGTATTTCAGCCGGCTACACCTTC. This codes for CASSLGISAGYTF.

This chain's CDR3 is CASSRTGGDGYTF. The CDR3 DNA follows: TGCGCCAGCAGCAGGACAGGGGGCGATGGCTACACCTTC. The V gene is TRBV4-3, the J gene TRBJ1-2; TRBD1 aligns across 11 bases. Trimming took 5 bases from V and 6 from J; bases not matched to a gene: 2. CDR1 and CDR2 (germline): LGHNA, YSLEER. This CDR3 has 13 residues.

The chain carries TRBV18 and TRBJ1-6; D is possibly TRBD1 (5 bases). Germline CDR1 KGHSH, CDR2 LQKENI. The CDR3 contains 16 residues. The V gene lost 4 bases and the J gene lost 5 bases, with 15 bases spanning the gap. As DNA, the CDR3 is TGTGCCAGCTCACGGGGGGTAAAGGGAGATAATTCACCCCTCCACTTT. Amino acid sequence: CASSRGVKGDNSPLHF.